This TCR beta chain was sequenced in a study of cytomegalovirus exposure and HLA in healthy donors. The PCR used 60 Vbeta and 13 Jbeta primers. Data came from immunoSEQ multiplex PCR; TCRdb stores just in-frame clones and leaves some out. Of approximately 100,000 clones detected, under 85% appear once; the ten largest clones hold approximately 2%. Of note for this clone: Its specificity is not known.

This CDR3 has 15 residues. Germline V lookup: CDR1 KGHSH, CDR2 LQKENI. Trimming cost V 2 bases and J 0 bases; bases outside gene matches: 1. Findings and caveats of the study: With further analysis later on, most CMV-associated TCR beta chains appeared HLA-restricted.

The V and J genes are TRBV18 and TRBJ2-7; 10 nucleotides align to TRBD2. The sequencing input was PBMCs. This TCR was recovered from a woman aged 40 to 49 in good health and CMV-seronegative. In nucleotides, the CDR3 is TGTGCCAGCTCACCATCTAGCGGGGGCTCCTACGAGCAGTACTTC. Protein sequence: CASSPSSGGSYEQYF.